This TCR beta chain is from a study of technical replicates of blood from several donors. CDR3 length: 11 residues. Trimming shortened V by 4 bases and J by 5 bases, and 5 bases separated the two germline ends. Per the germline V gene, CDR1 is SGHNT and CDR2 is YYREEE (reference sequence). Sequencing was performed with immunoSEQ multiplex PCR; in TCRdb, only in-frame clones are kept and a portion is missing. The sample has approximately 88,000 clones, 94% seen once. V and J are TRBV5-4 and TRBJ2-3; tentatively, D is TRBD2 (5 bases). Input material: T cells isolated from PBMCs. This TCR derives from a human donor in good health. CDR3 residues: CASSAGDTQYF. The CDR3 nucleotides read TGTGCCAGCAGCGCGGGAGATACGCAGTATTTT.